The present entry profiles one TCR beta chain with its context. The specificity of this receptor is unknown. Per-base qualities were not stored, and no clone one base away is much larger. The data were obtained in a study of T cell changes during pregnancy in multiple sclerosis (dated by TCRdb to the late 2010s). As for the study more broadly: The study examined how the T cell repertoire changed over the course of pregnancy in women with multiple sclerosis.

Library construction relied on the immunoSEQ multiplex PCR assay. What TCRdb holds here is the immuneACCESS table cut down to in-frame rearrangements. Part of the clones is not present; checked against another copy, under half of the missing clones reflect an unresolved V gene, and the others are unexplained. This sample gives 50,000 to 65,000 clones in total; roughly 92% of them show up just once. About 0.9% of the sample goes to the ten largest clones. The germline V gene encodes CDR1 LNHDA and CDR2 SQIVND (reference sequence). The CDR3 has 16 amino acids, counting the end cysteine and phenylalanine. Only the CDR3 DNA is retained, 48 bases long and in frame from the first base. Clipping removes 6 bases from V and 0 bases from J, with 7 as the unmatched junction base count.

The source material was peripheral blood, sampled in the first trimester of pregnancy. This chain joins TRBV19 to TRBJ2-3, with 9 bases aligning to TRBD1. The TCR was taken from a female donor with multiple sclerosis, enrolled in a pregnancy study. At the DNA level, the sequence is TGTGCCAGTAGACTTACAGGGGGCTCTAGCACAGATACGCAGTATTTT. This translates into CASRLTGGSSTDTQYF.